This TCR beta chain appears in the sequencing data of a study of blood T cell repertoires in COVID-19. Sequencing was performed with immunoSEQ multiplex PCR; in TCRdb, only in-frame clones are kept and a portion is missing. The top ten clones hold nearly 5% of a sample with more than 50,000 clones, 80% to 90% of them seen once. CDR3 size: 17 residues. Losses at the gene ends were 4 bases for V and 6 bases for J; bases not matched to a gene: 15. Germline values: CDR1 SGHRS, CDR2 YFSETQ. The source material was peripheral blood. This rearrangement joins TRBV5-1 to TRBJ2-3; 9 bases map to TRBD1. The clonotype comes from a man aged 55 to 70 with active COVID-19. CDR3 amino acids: CASSLDWGQGRTDTQYF. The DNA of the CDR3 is TGCGCCAGCAGCCTAGACTGGGGACAGGGAAGGACGGATACGCAGTATTTT.